Presented here are 12 T cell receptor beta chains from one specimen sequenced in a study of spatial heterogeneity in lung cancer (dated by TCRdb to the late 2010s). Study-level results and caveats: The tumor nonsynonymous mutation count correlated with the number of expanded intratumoral alpha and beta TCRs.

No cognate antigen is known for these TCRs. What this sample's time point label stands for: sample taken at primary tumor resection. The library came from 5' RACE. Sequencing relied on a NextSeq 500. In TCRdb, the public reads were trimmed at Q25 with fastp and aligned with MiXCR, with productive beta chains retained. CDR3 protein sequences are deduplicated, and each keeps its most common genes and DNA. The sample profile shows about 21,000 distinct CDR3 sequences; about 2.7% of them were found once. The ten largest clonotypes hold 7.5% to 8% of the sample. The specimen was lung tumor tissue, collected at surgery. Every receptor here comes from a male donor with early-stage non-small cell lung cancer.

In this sample, this clonotype turned up many times. J is TRBJ2-2 and V is TRBV13; 9 bases fit TRBD2. Per the germline V gene, CDR1 is PRHDT and CDR2 is FYEKMQ (reference sequence). Trimming removed 2 bases from V and 4 bases from J; junction bases left unmatched: 5. CDR3 length equals 16 residues. CDR3 amino acids: CASSLLSGRITGELFF. In DNA, the CDR3 is TGTGCCAGCAGCTTACTAAGCGGGAGGATCACCGGGGAGCTGTTTTTT.

The sample holds many counts of this clonotype. J is TRBJ1-2 and V is TRBV4-2; possibly TRBD1 for D (5 bases). This CDR3 has 13 amino acids. Germline V gene data show CDR1 as LGHNA and CDR2 as YNFKEQ. V gave up 1 base and J gave up 2 bases, with 5 bases separating them. The CDR3 nucleotides are TGTGCCAGCAGCCAAGGACAGAACTATGGCTACACCTTC. This codes for CASSQGQNYGYTF.

This clonotype has a count of ten or more. The V gene is TRBV4-2, the J gene TRBJ1-5, with 7 bases aligning to TRBD1. The CDR3 runs 16 residues. The V and J ends lost 4 bases and 4 bases, in that order; junction bases with no gene match: 10. Germline CDR1 is LGHNA and CDR2 is YNFKEQ. CDR3 DNA sequence: TGTGCCAGCAGCCCAAGGTTTGGACAGGAGAATCAGCCCCAGCATTTT. Translating it yields CASSPRFGQENQPQHF.

This clonotype occurred many times. This chain joins TRBV18 and TRBJ2-3; D call uncertain. V lost 2 bases to trimming and J lost 3 bases, with 6 bases between them. Germline CDR1 KGHSH, CDR2 LQKENI. This CDR3 region has 13 residues. The CDR3 spells CASSPSLTDTQYF. For the CDR3, the DNA is TGTGCCAGCTCACCATCATTAACAGATACGCAGTATTTT.

This clonotype was seen many times. The chain couples TRBV7-9 to TRBJ2-7, with no clear D. Germline CDR1 and CDR2: SEHNR and FQNEAQ (reference sequence). This CDR3 spans 13 amino acids. V lost 6 bases and J lost 1, with 10 bases in between. The CDR3 nucleotides are TGTGCCAGCAGTTATGACAAGTCCTACGAGCAGTACTTC. Its protein product is CASSYDKSYEQYF.

The sample holds many counts of this clonotype. V and J are TRBV6-5 and TRBJ1-6; D might be TRBD1 (5 bases). CDR1 MNHEY and CDR2 SVGAGI come from the germline V gene. This CDR3 is built from 15 residues. Trimming stripped 10 bases from V and 7 bases from J, with 20 bases between. The CDR3 DNA follows: TGTGCCACCCAGTGGGACCGACAAGCCAATTCACCCCTCCACTTT. It is translated as CATQWDRQANSPLHF.

This clonotype showed up many times. The rearrangement uses TRBV6-1 and TRBJ1-2; tentatively, D is TRBD1 (6 bases). The CDR3 covers 15 residues. CDR1 MNHNS and CDR2 SASEGT come from the germline V gene. V shed 8 bases and J shed 0 bases, with 16 bases lying between them. Here the CDR3 reads CASLNTRTANYGYTF. CDR3 DNA: TGTGCCAGCTTAAACACTAGGACAGCTAACTATGGCTACACCTTC.

This clonotype was seen ten or more times. The V gene is TRBV5-1, the J gene TRBJ2-2, with D unresolved. With 0 bases removed from V and 5 bases from J, the gap between germline ends came to 17 bases. Germline assignment: CDR1 SGHRS and CDR2 YFSETQ. This CDR3 has 17 amino acids. The CDR3 region is CASSLAEVAWYTGELFF. CDR3 bases: TGCGCCAGCAGCTTGGCCGAAGTAGCTTGGTATACCGGGGAGCTGTTTTTT.

This clonotype was seen at least ten times. V usage is TRBV29-1 and J usage is TRBJ2-7, with 13 nucleotides matching TRBD2. The CDR3 is 14 residues long. The germline V gene has CDR1 SQVTM and CDR2 ANQGSEA. V lost 6 bases to trimming and J lost 4 bases; unmatched junction nucleotides: 6. The CDR3: CSVRTSGSLYEQYF. CDR3 bases: TGCAGCGTCCGGACTAGCGGGAGCCTGTACGAGCAGTACTTC.

This clonotype came up many times. The rearrangement links TRBV30 to TRBJ1-5, with D perhaps TRBD1 (5 bases). There are 12 residues in the CDR3. The V and J ends lost 1 base and 6 bases respectively, with 7 bases between them. Germline CDR1 is GTSNPN and CDR2 is SVGIG (reference sequence). This chain's CDR3 is CAWSGQSQPQHF. For the CDR3, the DNA is TGTGCCTGGAGTGGACAGAGTCAGCCCCAGCATTTT.

This clonotype was found many times. V gene TRBV10-3 combines with J gene TRBJ1-1; a weak D match, TRBD1 (5 bases). V lost 11 bases and J lost 6, with 19 bases in between. The CDR3 is 13 amino acids. Germline V gene data show CDR1 as ENHRY and CDR2 as SYGVKD. CDR3 residues: CASSRGEGAEAFF. The CDR3 DNA sequence: TGTGCCTCCTCCCGGGGGGAAGGCGCTGAAGCTTTCTTT.

This clonotype was seen ten or more times. This sequence joins TRBV5-1 and TRBJ2-5; D uncertain. V shed 4 bases and J shed 2 bases, with 3 bases lying between them. Germline values: CDR1 SGHRS, CDR2 YFSETQ. This CDR3 is built from 11 residues. The CDR3 bases are TGCGCCAGCAGCGTGCAAGAGACCCAGTACTTC. It yields the protein CASSVQETQYF.